This is a list of T cell receptor beta chains from one sample in a study of graft-versus-host responses after intestinal transplantation. TCRdb keeps only in-frame clones here, not all; method: immunoSEQ multiplex PCR. The table has roughly 99,000 clones, more than 70% seen once. The starting material was PBMCs, obtained 255 days after intestinal transplant. All receptors derive from a human patient who received an intestinal transplant, so some T cells may come from the graft donor. Both conserved end residues are part of each CDR3. D genes are given only for firm matches. Not every row has a clone size; where given, it reads once, few, many or a size class.

V	D	size	J	DNA	CDR3
TRBV28	TRBD1	-	TRBJ1-1	TGTGCCACCAGGGGGGAAATGAACACTGAAGCTTTCTTT	CATRGEMNTEAFF
TRBV6-1	TRBD1	once	TRBJ1-4	TGTGCCAGCAGTGTGAAAATAACAGGGGGCACTAATGAAAAACTGTTTTTT	CASSVKITGGTNEKLFF
TRBV29-1	-	-	TRBJ2-7	TGCAGCGTTGGTATGGGGCCGACCATACTAGGATACGAGCAGTACTTC	CSVGMGPTILGYEQYF
TRBV6-6	-	-	TRBJ2-2	TGTGCCAGCAGCAAAGGGGAAGGGGTGAACACCGGGGAGCTGTTTTTT	CASSKGEGVNTGELFF
TRBV30	TRBD1	-	TRBJ2-1	TGTGCCTGCAGCGACAGGGGGCTATCCTACAATGAGCAGTTCTTC	CACSDRGLSYNEQFF
TRBV6-6	-	-	TRBJ1-2	TGTGCCGGCGCGGGGCCCTACTCCAACTATGGCTACACCTTC	CAGAGPYSNYGYTF
TRBV2	-	-	TRBJ1-2	TGTGCCAGCACAGTCCCCGGGGGTGCCTATGGCTACACCTTC	CASTVPGGAYGYTF
TRBV4-1	-	once	TRBJ1-1	TGCGCCAGCAGCCAAGATCCAGGGGCCGGCCCCGATGAAGCTTTCTTT	CASSQDPGAGPDEAFF
TRBV28	-	-	TRBJ1-2	TGTGCCACCGAACTTGGACCCGGCTATGGCTACACCTTC	CATELGPGYGYTF
TRBV7-8	-	-	TRBJ1-1	TGTGCCAGCAGCTTACAGGGAGCTCTACTGAACACTGAAGCTTTCTTT	CASSLQGALLNTEAFF